Included here is one T cell receptor beta chain sequence, with context. From germline, CDR1 is SQVTM and CDR2 ANQGSEA. J was trimmed by 0 bases and V by 4 bases; bases with no gene match: 0. This CDR3 is built from 13 residues. The sample belongs to a study of beta chain features in type 1 diabetes. Every isolated RNA sample was fully reverse transcribed, so sequencing captured expressed TCRB transcripts. TCRdb keeps only in-frame clones here, not all; method: immunoSEQ multiplex PCR. The table lists some 500,000 clones, 9.5% to 12% of them singletons. The sequenced sample was naive CD4+ T cells from blood. This rearrangement joins TRBV29-1 to TRBJ2-3; 8 bases align to TRBD1. The TCR originated in a woman under 30 in good health. The CDR3 is CSVGDRSTDTQYF. The CDR3 bases are TGCAGCGTTGGGGACAGGAGCACAGATACGCAGTATTTT.